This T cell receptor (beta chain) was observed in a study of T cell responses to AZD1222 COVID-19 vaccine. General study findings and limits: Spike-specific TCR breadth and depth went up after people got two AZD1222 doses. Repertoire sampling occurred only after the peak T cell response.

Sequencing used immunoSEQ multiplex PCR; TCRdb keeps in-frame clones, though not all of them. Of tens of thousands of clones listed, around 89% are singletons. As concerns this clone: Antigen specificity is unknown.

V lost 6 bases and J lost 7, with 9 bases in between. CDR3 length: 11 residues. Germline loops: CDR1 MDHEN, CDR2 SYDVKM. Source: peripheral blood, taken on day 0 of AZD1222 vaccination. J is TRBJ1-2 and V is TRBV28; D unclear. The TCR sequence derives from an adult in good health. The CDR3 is CASRGGAGYTF. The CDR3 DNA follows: TGTGCCAGCAGGGGTGGAGCTGGCTACACCTTC.